The source of this T cell receptor beta chain is a study of cytomegalovirus exposure and HLA in healthy donors. CDR1 and CDR2 (germline): MDHEN, SYDVKM. With 2 bases removed from V and 8 bases from J, the gap between germline ends came to 19 bases. The CDR3 is 16 residues long. Use of 60 Vbeta and 13 Jbeta primers characterized the PCR. Using immunoSEQ multiplex PCR, the repertoire was profiled, and TCRdb retains in-frame clones only, with some absent. The profile covers around 170,000 clones, with 65% to 85% appearing a single time and 2% to 2.5% taken by the ten largest. What was sequenced was PBMCs. The chain joins TRBV28 to TRBJ2-1, with D possibly matching TRBD2 (5 bases). The clonotype originates from a man aged 55 to 70 in good health and CMV-seronegative. Here the CDR3 reads CASSLISSTTGDEQFF. CDR3 nucleotides: TGTGCCAGCAGTTTAATTTCCTCGACTACCGGGGATGAGCAGTTCTTC.